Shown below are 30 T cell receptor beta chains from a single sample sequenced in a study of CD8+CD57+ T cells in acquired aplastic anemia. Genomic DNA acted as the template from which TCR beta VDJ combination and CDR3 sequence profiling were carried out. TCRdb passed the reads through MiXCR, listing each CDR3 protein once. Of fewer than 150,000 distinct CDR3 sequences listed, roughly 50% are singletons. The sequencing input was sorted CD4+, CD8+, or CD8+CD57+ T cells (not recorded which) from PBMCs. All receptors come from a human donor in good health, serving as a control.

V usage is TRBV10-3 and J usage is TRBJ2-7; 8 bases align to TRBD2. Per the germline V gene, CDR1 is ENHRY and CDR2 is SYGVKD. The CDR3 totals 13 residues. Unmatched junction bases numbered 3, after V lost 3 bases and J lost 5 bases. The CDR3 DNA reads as TGTGCCATCAGTGACGGGGGGGCAGACGAGCAGTACTTC. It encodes CAISDGGADEQYF.

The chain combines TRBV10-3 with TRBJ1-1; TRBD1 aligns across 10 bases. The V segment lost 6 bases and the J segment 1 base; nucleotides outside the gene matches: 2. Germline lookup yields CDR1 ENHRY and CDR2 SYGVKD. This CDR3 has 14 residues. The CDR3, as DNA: TGTGCCATCAGGGGGGACAGGGGGAACACTGAAGCTTTCTTT. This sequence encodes CAIRGDRGNTEAFF.

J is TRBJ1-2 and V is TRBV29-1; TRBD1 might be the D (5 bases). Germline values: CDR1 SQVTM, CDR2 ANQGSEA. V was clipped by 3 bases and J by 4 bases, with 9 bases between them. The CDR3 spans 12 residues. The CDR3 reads CSVDLTGYGYTF. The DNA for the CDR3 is TGCAGCGTTGATCTCACAGGCTATGGCTACACCTTC.

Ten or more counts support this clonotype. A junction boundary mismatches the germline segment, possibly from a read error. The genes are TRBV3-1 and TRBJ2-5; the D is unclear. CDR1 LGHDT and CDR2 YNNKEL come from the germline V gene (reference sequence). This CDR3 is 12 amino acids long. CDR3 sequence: CASSQGRRTANF. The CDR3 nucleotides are TGTGCCAGCAGCCAAGGTCGAAGGACGGCGAATTTC.

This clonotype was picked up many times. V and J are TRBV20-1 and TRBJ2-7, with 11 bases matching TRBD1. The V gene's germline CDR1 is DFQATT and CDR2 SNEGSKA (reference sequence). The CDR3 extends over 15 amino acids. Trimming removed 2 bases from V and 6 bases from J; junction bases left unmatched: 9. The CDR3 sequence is CSARNPGQGGVEQYF. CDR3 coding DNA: TGCAGTGCTAGAAACCCGGGACAGGGGGGCGTCGAGCAGTACTTC.

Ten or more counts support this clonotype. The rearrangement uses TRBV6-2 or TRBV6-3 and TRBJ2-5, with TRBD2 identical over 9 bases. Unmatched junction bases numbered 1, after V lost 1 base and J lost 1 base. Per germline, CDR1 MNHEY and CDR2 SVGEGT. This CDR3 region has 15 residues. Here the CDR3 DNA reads TGTGCCAGCAGTTACTTAGCGGGGGCCCAAGAGACCCAGTACTTC. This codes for CASSYLAGAQETQYF.

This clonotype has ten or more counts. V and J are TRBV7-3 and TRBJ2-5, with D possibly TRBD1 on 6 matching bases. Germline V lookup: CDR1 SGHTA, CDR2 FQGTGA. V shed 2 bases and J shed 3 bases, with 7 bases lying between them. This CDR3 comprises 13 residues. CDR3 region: CASSLWTEETQYF. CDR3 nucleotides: TGTGCCAGCAGCTTATGGACAGAAGAGACCCAGTACTTC.

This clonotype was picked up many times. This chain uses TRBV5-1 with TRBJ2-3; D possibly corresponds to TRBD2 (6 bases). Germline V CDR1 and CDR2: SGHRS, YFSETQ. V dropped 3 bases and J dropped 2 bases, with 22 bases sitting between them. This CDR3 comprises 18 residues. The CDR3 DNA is TGCGCCAGCAGCTACCGACTAGGTTCGTTGGGGTCCACAGATACGCAGTATTTT. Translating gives CASSYRLGSLGSTDTQYF.

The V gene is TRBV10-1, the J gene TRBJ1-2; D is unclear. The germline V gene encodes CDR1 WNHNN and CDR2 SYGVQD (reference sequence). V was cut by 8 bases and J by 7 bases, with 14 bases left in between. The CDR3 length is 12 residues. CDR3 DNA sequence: TGCGCCAGCCCGACCTCCCCTGCTGGCTACACCTTC. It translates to CASPTSPAGYTF.

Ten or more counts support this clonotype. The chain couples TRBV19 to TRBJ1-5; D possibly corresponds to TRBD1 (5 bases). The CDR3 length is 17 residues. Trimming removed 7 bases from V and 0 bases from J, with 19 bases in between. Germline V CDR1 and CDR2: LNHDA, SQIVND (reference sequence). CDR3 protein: CASTHRRQSYSNQPQHF. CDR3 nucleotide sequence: TGTGCCAGTACTCATAGAAGACAGTCCTATAGCAATCAGCCCCAGCATTTT.

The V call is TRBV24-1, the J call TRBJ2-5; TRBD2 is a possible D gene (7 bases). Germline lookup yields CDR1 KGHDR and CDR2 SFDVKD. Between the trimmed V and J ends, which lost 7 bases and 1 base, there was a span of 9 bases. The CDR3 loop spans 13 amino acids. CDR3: CATRGGAQETQYF. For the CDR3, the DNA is TGTGCCACCAGGGGGGGGGCCCAAGAGACCCAGTACTTC.

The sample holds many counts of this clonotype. The CDR3 DNA sequence: TGTGCCAGCAGCGTGTCAGGGTCTGGATCCTACGAGCAGTACTTC. It is translated as CASSVSGSGSYEQYF. The chain links TRBV9 to TRBJ2-7, with a possible D match to TRBD1 (5 bases). V was clipped by 2 bases and J by 1 base, with 13 bases between them. The CDR3 is 15 amino acids. CDR1 is SGDLS and CDR2 is YYNGEE in the germline V gene.

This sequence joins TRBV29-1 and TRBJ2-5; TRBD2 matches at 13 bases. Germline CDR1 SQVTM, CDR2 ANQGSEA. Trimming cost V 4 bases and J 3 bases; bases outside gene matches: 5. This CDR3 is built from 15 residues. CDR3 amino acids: CSVGTSGRDEETQYF. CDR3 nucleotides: TGCAGCGTTGGTACTAGCGGGAGGGATGAAGAGACCCAGTACTTC.

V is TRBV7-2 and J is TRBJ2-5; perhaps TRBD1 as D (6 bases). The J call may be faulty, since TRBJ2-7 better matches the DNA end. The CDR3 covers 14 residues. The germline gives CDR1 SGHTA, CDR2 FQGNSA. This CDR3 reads CATRRGQEGDEQYF. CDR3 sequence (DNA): TGTGCCACCCGTAGAGGGCAAGAGGGGGACGAGCAGTACTTC.

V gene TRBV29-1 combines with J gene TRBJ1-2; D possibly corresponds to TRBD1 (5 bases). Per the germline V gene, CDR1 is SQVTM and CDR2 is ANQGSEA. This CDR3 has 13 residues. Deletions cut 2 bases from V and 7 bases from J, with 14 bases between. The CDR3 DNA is TGCAGCGTTGAACTAGTGTCGAGGGGTGGCTACACCTTC. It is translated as CSVELVSRGGYTF.

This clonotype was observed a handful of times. The CDR3 nucleotides read TGCAGCGTTTTTGACGGGTTGGCTTTCTTT. Its translation: CSVFDGLAFF. V and J are TRBV29-1 and TRBJ1-1; no definite D call. Trimming pared 5 bases from V and 11 bases from J, leaving 12 bases between. Per the germline V gene, CDR1 is SQVTM and CDR2 is ANQGSEA. The CDR3 length is 10 residues.

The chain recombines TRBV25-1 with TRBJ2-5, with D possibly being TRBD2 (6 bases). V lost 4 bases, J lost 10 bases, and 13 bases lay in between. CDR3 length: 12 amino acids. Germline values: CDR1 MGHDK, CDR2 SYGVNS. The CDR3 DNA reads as TGTGCCAGCAGTGGGCGCCGGGGGAACCAGTACTTC. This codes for CASSGRRGNQYF.

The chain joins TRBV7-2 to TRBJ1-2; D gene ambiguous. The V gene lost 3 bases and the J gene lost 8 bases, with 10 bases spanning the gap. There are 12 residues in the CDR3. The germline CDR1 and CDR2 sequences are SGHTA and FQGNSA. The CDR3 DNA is TGTGCCAGCAGCTTCCCCTTTGGAGGCTACACCTTC. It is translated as CASSFPFGGYTF.

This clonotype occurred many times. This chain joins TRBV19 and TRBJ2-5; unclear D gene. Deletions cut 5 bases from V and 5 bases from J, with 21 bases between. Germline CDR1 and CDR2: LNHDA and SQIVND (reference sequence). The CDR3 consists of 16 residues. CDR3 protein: CASSPSRTQLGETQYF. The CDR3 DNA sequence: TGTGCCAGTAGTCCTTCTCGGACCCAGTTAGGGGAGACCCAGTACTTC.

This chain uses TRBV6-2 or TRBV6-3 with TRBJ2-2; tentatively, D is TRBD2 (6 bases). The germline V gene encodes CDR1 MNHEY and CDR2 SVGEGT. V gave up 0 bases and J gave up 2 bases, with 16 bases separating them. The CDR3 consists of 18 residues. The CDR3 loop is CASSYSKERVLNTGELFF. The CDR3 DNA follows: TGTGCCAGCAGTTACTCGAAGGAGCGGGTTCTCAACACCGGGGAGCTGTTTTTT.

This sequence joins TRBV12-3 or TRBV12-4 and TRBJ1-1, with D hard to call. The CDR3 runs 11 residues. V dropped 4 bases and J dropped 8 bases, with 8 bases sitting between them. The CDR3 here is CASSYGYEAFF. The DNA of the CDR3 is TGTGCCAGCAGTTACGGCTACGAAGCTTTCTTT.

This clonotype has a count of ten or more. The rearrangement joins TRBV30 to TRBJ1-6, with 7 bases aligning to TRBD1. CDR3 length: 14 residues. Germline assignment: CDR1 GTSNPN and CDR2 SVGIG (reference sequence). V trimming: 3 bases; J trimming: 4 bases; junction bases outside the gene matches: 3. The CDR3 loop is CAWSQGQYNSPLHF. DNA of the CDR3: TGTGCCTGGAGCCAGGGACAGTATAATTCACCCCTCCACTTT.

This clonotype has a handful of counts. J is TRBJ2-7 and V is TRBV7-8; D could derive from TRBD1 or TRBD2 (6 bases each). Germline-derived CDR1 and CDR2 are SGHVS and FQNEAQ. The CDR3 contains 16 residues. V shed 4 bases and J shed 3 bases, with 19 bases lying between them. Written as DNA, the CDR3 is TGTGCCAGCAGCTCTTCCCTCGGGGGCCTCTACTACGAGCAGTACTTC. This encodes CASSSSLGGLYYEQYF.

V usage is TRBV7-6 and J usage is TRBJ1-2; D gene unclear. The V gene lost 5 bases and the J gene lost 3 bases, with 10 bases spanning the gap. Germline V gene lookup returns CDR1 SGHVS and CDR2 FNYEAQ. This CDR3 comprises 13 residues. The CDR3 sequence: CASSQTSHYGYTF. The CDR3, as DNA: TGTGCCAGCAGCCAAACAAGCCACTATGGCTACACCTTC.

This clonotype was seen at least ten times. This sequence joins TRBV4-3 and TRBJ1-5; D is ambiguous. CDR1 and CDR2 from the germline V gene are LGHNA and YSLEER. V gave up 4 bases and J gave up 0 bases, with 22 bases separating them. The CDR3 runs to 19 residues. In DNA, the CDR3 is TGCGCCAGCAGCCGCCCGAACCCAAAGCGGGATTATAGCAATCAGCCCCAGCATTTT. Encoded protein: CASSRPNPKRDYSNQPQHF.

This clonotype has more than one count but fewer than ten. CDR3 coding DNA: TGCAGTGCTAGAGATGGTTTCGGCAATCAGCCCCAGCATTTT. Protein product: CSARDGFGNQPQHF. The V gene is TRBV20-1, the J gene TRBJ1-5; no reliable D call. The CDR3 length is 14 residues. V dropped 0 bases and J dropped 2 bases, with 8 bases sitting between them. Germline assignment: CDR1 DFQATT and CDR2 SNEGSKA (reference sequence).

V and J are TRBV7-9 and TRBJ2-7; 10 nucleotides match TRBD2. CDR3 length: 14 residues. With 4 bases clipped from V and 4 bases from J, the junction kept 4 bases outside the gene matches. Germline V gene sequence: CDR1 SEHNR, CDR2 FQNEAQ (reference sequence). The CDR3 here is CASSSSGGSYEQYF. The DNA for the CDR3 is TGTGCCAGCAGCTCTAGCGGGGGCTCGTACGAGCAGTACTTC.

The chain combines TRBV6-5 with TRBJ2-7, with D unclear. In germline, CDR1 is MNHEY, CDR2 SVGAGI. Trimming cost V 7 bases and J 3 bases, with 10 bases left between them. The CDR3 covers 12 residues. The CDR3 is CASNSLSYEQYF. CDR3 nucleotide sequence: TGTGCCAGCAATTCACTGAGCTACGAGCAGTACTTC.

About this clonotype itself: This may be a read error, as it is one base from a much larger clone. CDR3 nucleotides: TGTGCCAGCGGCTCGTCGGGGAGCTCCTACAATGAGCAGTTCTTC. Amino acid sequence: CASGSSGSSYNEQFF. The V and J genes are TRBV7-2 and TRBJ2-1, with D possibly TRBD2 on 5 matching bases. V dropped 8 bases and J dropped 0 bases, with 14 bases sitting between them. CDR1 is SGHTA and CDR2 is FQGNSA in the germline V gene. The CDR3 sequence is 15 residues long.

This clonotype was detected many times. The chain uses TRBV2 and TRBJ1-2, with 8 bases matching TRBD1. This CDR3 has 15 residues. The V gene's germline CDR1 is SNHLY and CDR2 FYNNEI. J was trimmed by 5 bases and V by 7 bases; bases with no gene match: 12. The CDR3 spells CASIRDRGGEYGYTF. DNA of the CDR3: TGTGCCAGCATTCGCGACAGGGGAGGGGAATATGGCTACACCTTC.